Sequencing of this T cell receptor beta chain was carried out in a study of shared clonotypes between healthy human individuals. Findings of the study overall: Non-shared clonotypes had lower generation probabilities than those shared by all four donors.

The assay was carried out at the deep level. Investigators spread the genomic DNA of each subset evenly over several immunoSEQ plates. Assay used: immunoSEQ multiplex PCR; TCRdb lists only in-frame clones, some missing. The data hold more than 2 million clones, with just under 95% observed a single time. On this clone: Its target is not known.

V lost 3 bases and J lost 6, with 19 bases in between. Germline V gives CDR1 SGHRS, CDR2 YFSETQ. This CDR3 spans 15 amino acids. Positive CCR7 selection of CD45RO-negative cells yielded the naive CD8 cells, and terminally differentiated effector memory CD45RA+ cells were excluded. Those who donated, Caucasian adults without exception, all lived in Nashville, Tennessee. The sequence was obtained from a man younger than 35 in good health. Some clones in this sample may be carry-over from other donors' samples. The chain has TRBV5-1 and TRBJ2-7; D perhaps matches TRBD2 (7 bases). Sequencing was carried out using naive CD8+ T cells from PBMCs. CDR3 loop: CASSWGLPQGGEQYF. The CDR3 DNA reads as TGCGCCAGCAGCTGGGGACTACCCCAAGGGGGCGAGCAGTACTTC.